The 2 T cell receptor beta chains below all came from one sample that was sequenced in a study of blood T cell repertoires in COVID-19 (TCRdb year 2020). The receptor library was made with the immunoSEQ multiplex PCR assay. TCRdb limited this immuneACCESS table to in-frame rearrangements with V and J called. A share of clones is missing; checked studies link under half to unresolved V genes, and the rest is unexplained. The sample table holds roughly 50,000 clones, of which 89% were seen once. Of the sample, around 18% is held by the ten largest clones. Sequencing was carried out using peripheral blood. The receptor set was obtained from a human donor in a cohort sampled during active COVID-19.

This rearrangement joins TRBV2 to TRBJ1-5; D remains ambiguous. The V gene lost 3 bases and the J gene lost 1 base, with 10 bases spanning the gap. Germline-derived CDR1 and CDR2 are SNHLY and FYNNEI. The CDR3 loop spans 15 amino acids. CDR3 DNA: TGTGCCAGCAGTGAGCGGGTAAGGAGCAATCAGCCCCAGCATTTT. It codes for CASSERVRSNQPQHF. The variable domain in full, completed from reference TRBV2 and TRBJ1-5, reads EPEVTQTPSHQVTQMGQEVILRCVPISNHLYFYWYRQILGQKVEFLVSFYNNEISEKSEIFDDQFSVERPDGSNFTLKIRSTKLEDSAMYFCASSERVRSNQPQHFGDGTRLSIL.

The chain joins TRBV1 to TRBJ2-2; the D call in the table, TRBD1, was not verified against the DNA. TRBV1 is a known pseudogene. The CDR3 consists of 17 residues. This CDR3 is CTSSQDKRQGLTGELFF. CDR3 nucleotide sequence: TGCACCAGCAGCCAAGATAAGAGACAGGGACTTACCGGGGAGCTGTTTTTT.